Below are 5 T cell receptor beta chains sequenced from a single sample in a study of shared clonotypes between healthy human individuals. The assay was immunoSEQ multiplex PCR, and TCRdb's table has in-frame clones only and misses some. The sample holds 2 million to 3 million clones; over 85% are singletons and the top ten take about 0.39%. The sequenced material came from naive CD4+ T cells from PBMCs. Stated subset: CD45RA+ positively selected. The origin of the receptors is a man in his late teens or twenties in good health. Some clones in this sample may be carry-over from other donors' samples.

The chain couples TRBV19 to TRBJ1-5; D remains ambiguous. The CDR3 is 14 residues long. V dropped 3 bases and J dropped 2 bases, with 8 bases sitting between them. Germline V gives CDR1 LNHDA, CDR2 SQIVND (reference sequence). CDR3 amino acids: CASSIPPGNQPQHF. The CDR3 DNA sequence: TGTGCCAGTAGTATCCCCCCGGGCAATCAGCCCCAGCATTTT.

V gene TRBV5-1 combines with J gene TRBJ2-7; 10 bases agree with TRBD2. The germline gives CDR1 SGHRS, CDR2 YFSETQ. The CDR3 runs to 13 residues. V was clipped by 4 bases and J by 6 bases; unmatched bases: 4. In DNA form, the CDR3 reads TGCGCCAGCAGCCCGGGACTAGCGACCGAGCAGTACTTC. It specifies CASSPGLATEQYF. The variable domain in full, with the rest retrieved from reference TRBV5-1 and TRBJ2-7, is KAGVTQTPRYLIKTRGQQVTLSCSPISGHRSVSWYQQTPGQGLQFLFEYFSETQRNKGNFPGRFSGRQFSNSRSEMNVSTLELGDSALYLCASSPGLATEQYFGPGTRLTVT.

The genes are TRBV7-2 and TRBJ1-5, with a tentative D call TRBD1 (5 bases). The V and J ends lost 1 base and 5 bases respectively, with 21 bases between them. The CDR3 totals 18 residues. Germline V lookup: CDR1 SGHTA, CDR2 FQGNSA. CDR3 sequence: CASSLVGGPQGEDQPQHF. CDR3 DNA: TGTGCCAGCAGCTTAGTTGGAGGGCCGCAGGGAGAAGATCAGCCCCAGCATTTT.

The V and J genes are TRBV9 and TRBJ2-2; 7 bases align to TRBD2. The germline V gene encodes CDR1 SGDLS and CDR2 YYNGEE. The length of the CDR3 is 16 residues. J lost 6 bases, V lost 0 bases, and 8 bases had no gene match. CDR3 nucleotides: TGTGCCAGCAGCGTAGGGGTGGGCGGGAGACCCGGGGAGCTGTTTTTT. Protein: CASSVGVGGRPGELFF.

V gene TRBV7-9 combines with J gene TRBJ2-7; 7 bases line up with TRBD1. The trim removed 1 base at V and 3 bases at J, leaving 3 bases unmatched. Germline V gives CDR1 SEHNR, CDR2 FQNEAQ (reference sequence). This CDR3 region has 14 residues. This CDR3 reads CASSLGTGIYEQYF. The DNA for the CDR3 is TGTGCCAGCAGCTTAGGGACAGGAATCTACGAGCAGTACTTC.